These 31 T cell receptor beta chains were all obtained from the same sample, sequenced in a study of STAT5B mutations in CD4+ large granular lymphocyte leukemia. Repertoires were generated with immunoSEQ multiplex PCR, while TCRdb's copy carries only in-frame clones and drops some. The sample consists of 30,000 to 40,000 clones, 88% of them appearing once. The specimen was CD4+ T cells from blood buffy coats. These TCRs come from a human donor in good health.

CDR3 nucleotides: TGTGCCAGTAGTAGCGGGGCTGGCTATGGCTACACCTTC. Translating it yields CASSSGAGYGYTF. The J gene is TRBJ1-2, the V gene TRBV19; a possible D gene is TRBD1 (5 bases). The CDR3 is 13 residues long. V was clipped by 4 bases and J by 4 bases, with 10 bases between them. Germline values: CDR1 LNHDA, CDR2 SQIVND (reference sequence).

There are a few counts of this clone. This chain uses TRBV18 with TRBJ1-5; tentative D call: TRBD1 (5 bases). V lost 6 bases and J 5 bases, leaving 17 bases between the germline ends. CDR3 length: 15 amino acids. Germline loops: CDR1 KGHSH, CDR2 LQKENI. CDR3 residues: CASSGMGGRDQPQHF. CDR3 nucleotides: TGTGCCAGCTCGGGTATGGGGGGAAGGGATCAGCCCCAGCATTTT.

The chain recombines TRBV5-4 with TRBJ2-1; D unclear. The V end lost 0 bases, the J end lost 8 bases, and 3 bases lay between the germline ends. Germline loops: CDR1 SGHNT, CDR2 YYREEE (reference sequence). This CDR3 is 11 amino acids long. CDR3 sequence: CASSLAYEQFF. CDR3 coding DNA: TGTGCCAGCAGCTTGGCTTATGAGCAGTTCTTC.

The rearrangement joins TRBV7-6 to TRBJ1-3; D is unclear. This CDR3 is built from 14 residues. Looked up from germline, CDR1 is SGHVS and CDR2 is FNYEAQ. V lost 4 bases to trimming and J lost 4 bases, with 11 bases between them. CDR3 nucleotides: TGTGCCAGCAGCTACGGAGGAGAAGGAAACACCATATATTTT. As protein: CASSYGGEGNTIYF.

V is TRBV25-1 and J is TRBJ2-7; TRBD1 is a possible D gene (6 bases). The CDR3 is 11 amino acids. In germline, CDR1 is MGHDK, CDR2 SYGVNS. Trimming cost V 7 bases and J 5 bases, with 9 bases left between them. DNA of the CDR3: TGTGCCAGCACGGGACATAACGAGCAGTACTTC. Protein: CASTGHNEQYF.

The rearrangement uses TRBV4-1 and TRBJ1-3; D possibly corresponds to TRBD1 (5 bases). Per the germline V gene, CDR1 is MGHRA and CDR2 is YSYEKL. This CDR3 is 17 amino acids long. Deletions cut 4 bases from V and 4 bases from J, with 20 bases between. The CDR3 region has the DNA TGCGCCAGCAGCCGGGGGGGACTGATTCTAGGCGGAAACACCATATATTTT. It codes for CASSRGGLILGGNTIYF.

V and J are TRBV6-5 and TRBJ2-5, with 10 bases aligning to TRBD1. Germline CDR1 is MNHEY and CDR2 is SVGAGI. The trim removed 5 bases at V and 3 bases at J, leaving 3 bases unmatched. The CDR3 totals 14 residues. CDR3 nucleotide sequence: TGTGCCAGCAGTCCGGGACAGGGGAAAGAGACCCAGTACTTC. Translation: CASSPGQGKETQYF.

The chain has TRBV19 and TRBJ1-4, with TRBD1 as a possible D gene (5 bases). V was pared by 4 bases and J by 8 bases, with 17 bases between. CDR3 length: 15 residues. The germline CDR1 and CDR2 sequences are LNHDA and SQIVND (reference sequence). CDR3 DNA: TGTGCCAGTAGTAGGAGGGGTCTGCGTCAGGAAAAACTGTTTTTT. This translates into CASSRRGLRQEKLFF. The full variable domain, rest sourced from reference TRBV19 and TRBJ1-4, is DGGITQSPKYLFRKEGQNVTLSCEQNLNHDAMYWYRQDPGQGLRLIYYSQIVNDFQKGDIAEGYSVSREKKESFPLTVTSAQKNPTAFYLCASSRRGLRQEKLFFGSGTQLSVL.

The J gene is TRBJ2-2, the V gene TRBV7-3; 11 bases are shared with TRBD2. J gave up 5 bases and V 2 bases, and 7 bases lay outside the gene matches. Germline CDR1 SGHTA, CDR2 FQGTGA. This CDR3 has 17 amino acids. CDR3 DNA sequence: TGTGCCAGCAGCTTATTTGGGCTAGCGGGAGGTACCGGGGAGCTGTTTTTT. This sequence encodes CASSLFGLAGGTGELFF.

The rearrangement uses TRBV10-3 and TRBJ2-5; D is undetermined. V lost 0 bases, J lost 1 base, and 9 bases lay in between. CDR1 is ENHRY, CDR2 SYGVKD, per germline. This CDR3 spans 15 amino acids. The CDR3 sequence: CAISESLETQETQYF. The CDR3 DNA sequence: TGTGCCATCAGTGAGTCGTTGGAGACCCAAGAGACCCAGTACTTC.

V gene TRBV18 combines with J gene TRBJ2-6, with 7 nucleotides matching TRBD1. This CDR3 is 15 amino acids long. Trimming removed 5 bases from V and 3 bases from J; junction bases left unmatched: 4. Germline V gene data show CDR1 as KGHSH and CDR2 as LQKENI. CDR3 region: CASSNRGRGANVLTF. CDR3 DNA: TGTGCCAGCTCAAACAGGGGCCGTGGGGCCAACGTCCTGACTTTC. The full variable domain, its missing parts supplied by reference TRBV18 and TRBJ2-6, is NAGVMQNPRHLVRRRGQEARLRCSPMKGHSHVYWYRQLPEEGLKFMVYLQKENIIDESGMPKERFSAEFPKEGPSILRIQQVVRGDSAAYFCASSNRGRGANVLTFGAGSRLTVL.

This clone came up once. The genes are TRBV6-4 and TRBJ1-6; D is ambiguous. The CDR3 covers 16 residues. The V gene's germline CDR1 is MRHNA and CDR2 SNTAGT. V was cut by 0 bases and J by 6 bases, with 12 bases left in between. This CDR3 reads CASSDSPGGVNSPLHF. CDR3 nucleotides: TGTGCCAGCAGTGACTCGCCAGGCGGGGTTAATTCACCCCTCCACTTT.

The CDR3 DNA sequence: TGTGCCAGCAGCGACTACAGGGTACCTGGAAACACCATATATTTT. It encodes CASSDYRVPGNTIYF. The chain couples TRBV9 to TRBJ1-3; TRBD1 might be the D (6 bases). Deletions cut 3 bases from V and 2 bases from J, with 12 bases between. From germline, CDR1 is SGDLS and CDR2 YYNGEE. The CDR3 contains 15 residues. The whole variable domain, filled in from reference TRBV9 and TRBJ1-3, reads DSGVTQTPKHLITATGQRVTLRCSPRSGDLSVYWYQQSLDQGLQFLIQYYNGEERAKGNILERFSAQQFPDLHSELNLSSLELGDSALYFCASSDYRVPGNTIYFGEGSWLTVV.

The CDR3 DNA reads TGTGCCAGCAGTCCCCTCGGGGCTAGGCCCTACAATGAGCAGTTCTTC. Its translation is CASSPLGARPYNEQFF. The chain recombines TRBV11-3 with TRBJ2-1, with D tentatively TRBD1 or TRBD2 (5 bases each). Trimming shortened V by 6 bases and J by 2 bases, and 17 bases separated the two germline ends. This CDR3 region has 16 residues. Per germline, CDR1 SGHNT and CDR2 YENEEA. The variable domain in full, with the rest retrieved from reference TRBV11-3 and TRBJ2-1, is EAGVVQSPRYKIIEKKQPVAFWCNPISGHNTLYWYLQNLGQGPELLIRYENEEAVDDSQLPKDRFSAERLKGVDSTLKIQPAELGDSAVYLCASSPLGARPYNEQFFGPGTRLTVL.

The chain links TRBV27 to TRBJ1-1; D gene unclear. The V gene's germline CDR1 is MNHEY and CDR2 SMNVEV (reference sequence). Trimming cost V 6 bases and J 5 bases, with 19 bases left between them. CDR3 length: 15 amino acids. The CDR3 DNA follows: TGTGCCAGCAGCGGGATTAGCCAGGATCTAACTGAAGCTTTCTTT. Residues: CASSGISQDLTEAFF.

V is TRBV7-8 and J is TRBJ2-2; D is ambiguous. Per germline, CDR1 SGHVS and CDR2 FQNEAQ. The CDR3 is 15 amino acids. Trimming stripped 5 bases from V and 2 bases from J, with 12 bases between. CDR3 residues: CASSRTFQNTGELFF. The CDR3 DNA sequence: TGTGCCAGCAGCCGGACCTTCCAAAACACCGGGGAGCTGTTTTTT.

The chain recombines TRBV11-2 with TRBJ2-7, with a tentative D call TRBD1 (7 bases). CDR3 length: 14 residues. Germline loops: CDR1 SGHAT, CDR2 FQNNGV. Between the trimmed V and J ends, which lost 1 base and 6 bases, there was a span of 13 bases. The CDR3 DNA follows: TGTGCCAGCAGCTTAGGGGCAGGGGGGCGCGAGCAGTACTTC. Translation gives CASSLGAGGREQYF.

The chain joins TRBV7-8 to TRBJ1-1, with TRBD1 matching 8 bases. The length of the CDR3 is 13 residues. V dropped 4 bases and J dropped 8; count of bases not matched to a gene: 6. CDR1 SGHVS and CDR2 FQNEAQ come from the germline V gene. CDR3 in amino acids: CASSSTHRGEAFF. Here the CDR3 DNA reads TGTGCCAGCAGCTCTACCCACAGGGGGGAAGCTTTCTTT.

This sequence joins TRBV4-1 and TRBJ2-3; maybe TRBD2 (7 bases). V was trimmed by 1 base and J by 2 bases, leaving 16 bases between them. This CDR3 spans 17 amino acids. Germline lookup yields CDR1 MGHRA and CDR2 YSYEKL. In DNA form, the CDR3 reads TGCGCCAGCAGCCAAGGTCCGGGGGGCGAGAACACAGATACGCAGTATTTT. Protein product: CASSQGPGGENTDTQYF.

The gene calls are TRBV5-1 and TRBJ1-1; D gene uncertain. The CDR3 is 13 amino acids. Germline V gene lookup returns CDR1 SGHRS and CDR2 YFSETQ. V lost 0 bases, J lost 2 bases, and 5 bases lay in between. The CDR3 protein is CASSLVINTEAFF. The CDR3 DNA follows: TGCGCCAGCAGCTTGGTAATAAACACTGAAGCTTTCTTT.

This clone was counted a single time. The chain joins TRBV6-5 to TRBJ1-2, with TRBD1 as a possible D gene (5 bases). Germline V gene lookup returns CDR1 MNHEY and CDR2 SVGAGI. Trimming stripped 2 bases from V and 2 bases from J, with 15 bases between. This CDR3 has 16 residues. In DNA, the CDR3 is TGTGCCAGCAGTTACGGGGGGGGGTCCCTGAACTATGGCTACACCTTC. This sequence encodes CASSYGGGSLNYGYTF.

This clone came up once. Here the CDR3 reads CASSFVLNSPLHF. As DNA, the CDR3 is TGTGCCAGCAGCTTCGTACTTAATTCACCCCTCCACTTT. The chain uses TRBV6-6 and TRBJ1-6; no clear D. The CDR3 totals 13 residues. V was cut by 6 bases and J by 6 bases, with 9 bases left in between. The V gene's germline CDR1 is MNHNY and CDR2 SVGAGI (reference sequence).

CDR3 in amino acids: CASSLRSQLQETQYF. The CDR3 region has the DNA TGTGCCAGCAGCTTAAGATCACAGCTACAAGAGACCCAGTACTTC. This rearrangement joins TRBV7-9 to TRBJ2-5; D call uncertain. Germline CDR1 and CDR2: SEHNR and FQNEAQ (reference sequence). The V and J ends lost 2 bases and 2 bases respectively, with 12 bases between them. The CDR3 has 15 amino acids.

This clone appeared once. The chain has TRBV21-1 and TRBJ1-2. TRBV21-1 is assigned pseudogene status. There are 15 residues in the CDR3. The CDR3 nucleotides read TGTGCCAGCAGCAAATCCAGGGAGTGGGGAGATGGCTACACCTTC. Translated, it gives CASSKSREWGDGYTF.

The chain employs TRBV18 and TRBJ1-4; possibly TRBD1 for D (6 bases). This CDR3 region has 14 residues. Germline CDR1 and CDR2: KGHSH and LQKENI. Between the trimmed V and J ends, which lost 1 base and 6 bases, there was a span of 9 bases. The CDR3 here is CASSPRAGDEKLFF. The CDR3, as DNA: TGTGCCAGCTCACCACGGGCAGGGGATGAAAAACTGTTTTTT. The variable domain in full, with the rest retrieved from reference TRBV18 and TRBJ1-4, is NAGVMQNPRHLVRRRGQEARLRCSPMKGHSHVYWYRQLPEEGLKFMVYLQKENIIDESGMPKERFSAEFPKEGPSILRIQQVVRGDSAAYFCASSPRAGDEKLFFGSGTQLSVL.

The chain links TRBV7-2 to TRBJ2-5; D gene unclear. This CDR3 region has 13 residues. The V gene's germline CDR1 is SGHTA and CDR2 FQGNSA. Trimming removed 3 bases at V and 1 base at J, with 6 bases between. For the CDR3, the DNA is TGTGCCAGCAGCTTCCAGGTCCAAGAGACCCAGTACTTC. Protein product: CASSFQVQETQYF.

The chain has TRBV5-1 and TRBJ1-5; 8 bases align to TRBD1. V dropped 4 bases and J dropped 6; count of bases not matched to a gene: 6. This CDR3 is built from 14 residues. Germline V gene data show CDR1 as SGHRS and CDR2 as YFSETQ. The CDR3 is CASSEGQGTQPQHF. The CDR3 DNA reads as TGCGCCAGCAGCGAAGGACAGGGAACTCAGCCCCAGCATTTT. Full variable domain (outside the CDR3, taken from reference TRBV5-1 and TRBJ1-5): KAGVTQTPRYLIKTRGQQVTLSCSPISGHRSVSWYQQTPGQGLQFLFEYFSETQRNKGNFPGRFSGRQFSNSRSEMNVSTLELGDSALYLCASSEGQGTQPQHFGDGTRLSIL.

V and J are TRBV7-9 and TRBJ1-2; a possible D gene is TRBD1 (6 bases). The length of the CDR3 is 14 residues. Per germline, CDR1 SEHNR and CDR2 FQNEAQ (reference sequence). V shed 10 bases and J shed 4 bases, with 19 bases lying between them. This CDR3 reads CATSPLGGLYGYTF. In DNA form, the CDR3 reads TGTGCCACCTCCCCGTTGGGGGGGCTCTATGGCTACACCTTC.

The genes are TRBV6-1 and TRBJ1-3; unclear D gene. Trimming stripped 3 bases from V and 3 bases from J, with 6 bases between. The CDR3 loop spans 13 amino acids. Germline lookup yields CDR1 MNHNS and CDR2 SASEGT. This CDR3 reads CASSEKFGNTIYF. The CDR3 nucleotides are TGTGCCAGCAGTGAGAAGTTTGGAAACACCATATATTTT.

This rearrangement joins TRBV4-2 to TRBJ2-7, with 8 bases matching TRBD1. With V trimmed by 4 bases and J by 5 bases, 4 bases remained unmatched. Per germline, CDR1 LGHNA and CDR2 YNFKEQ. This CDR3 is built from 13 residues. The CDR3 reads CASSRQGSHEQYF. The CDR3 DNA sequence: TGTGCCAGCAGCCGACAGGGGTCCCACGAGCAGTACTTC.

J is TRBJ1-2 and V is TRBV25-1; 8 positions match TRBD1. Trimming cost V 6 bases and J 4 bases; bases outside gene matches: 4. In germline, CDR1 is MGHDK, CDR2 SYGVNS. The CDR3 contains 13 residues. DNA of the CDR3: TGTGCCAGCAGATTGACAGGGGTCTATGGCTACACCTTC. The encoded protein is CASRLTGVYGYTF.